A single sample gave rise to the 4 T cell receptor beta chains below, sequenced in a study of cytomegalovirus exposure and HLA in healthy donors. This PCR relied on a set of 60 Vbeta primers and 13 Jbeta primers. The data were produced by immunoSEQ multiplex PCR, yet TCRdb's version contains in-frame clones alone and is incomplete. The sample has under 85,000 clones, roughly 80% seen once. The sample taken for sequencing was PBMCs. All receptors derive from a woman aged 40 to 55 in good health and CMV-seropositive.

The V and J genes are TRBV2 and TRBJ2-6; D is perhaps TRBD2 (6 bases). V lost 6 bases to trimming and J lost 0 bases, with 9 bases between them. The CDR3 is 15 amino acids. Germline-derived CDR1 and CDR2 are SNHLY and FYNNEI. The CDR3 sequence is CASREGSSGANVLTF. The CDR3 DNA follows: TGTGCCAGCAGGGAGGGGTCCTCTGGGGCCAACGTCCTGACTTTC.

V and J are TRBV2 and TRBJ2-3; the match to TRBD2 covers 8 bases. With V trimmed by 0 bases and J by 2 bases, 7 bases remained unmatched. The germline CDR1 and CDR2 sequences are SNHLY and FYNNEI. CDR3 length: 17 amino acids. CDR3 DNA: TGTGCCAGCAGTGAAGCTCCCGGGACTAGGGTCACAGATACGCAGTATTTT. Translated: CASSEAPGTRVTDTQYF.

This chain links TRBV9 with TRBJ1-2; 7 nucleotides agree with TRBD1. CDR1 is SGDLS and CDR2 is YYNGEE in the germline V gene. This CDR3 has 14 residues. Trimming took 3 bases from V and 0 from J; bases not matched to a gene: 2. The CDR3 region is CASSGGQSNYGYTF. The CDR3 nucleotides are TGTGCCAGCAGCGGGGGACAGTCTAACTATGGCTACACCTTC. The variable domain in full, with the rest retrieved from reference TRBV9 and TRBJ1-2, is DSGVTQTPKHLITATGQRVTLRCSPRSGDLSVYWYQQSLDQGLQFLIQYYNGEERAKGNILERFSAQQFPDLHSELNLSSLELGDSALYFCASSGGQSNYGYTFGSGTRLTVV.

The chain carries TRBV5-1 and TRBJ1-1, with D hard to call. Germline V gives CDR1 SGHRS, CDR2 YFSETQ. This CDR3 is 15 amino acids long. V lost 6 bases and J lost 4, with 19 bases in between. CDR3 loop: CASIIFFMEGTEAFF. The CDR3 nucleotides are TGCGCCAGCATCATTTTCTTCATGGAGGGCACTGAAGCTTTCTTT.